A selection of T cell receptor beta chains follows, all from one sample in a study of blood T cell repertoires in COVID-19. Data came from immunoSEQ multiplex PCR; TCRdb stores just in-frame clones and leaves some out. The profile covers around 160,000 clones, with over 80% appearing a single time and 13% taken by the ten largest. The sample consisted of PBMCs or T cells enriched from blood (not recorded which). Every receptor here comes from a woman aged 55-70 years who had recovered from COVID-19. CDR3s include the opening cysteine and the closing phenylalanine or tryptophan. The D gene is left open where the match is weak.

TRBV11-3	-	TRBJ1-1	CASSLGYRGLDEAFF
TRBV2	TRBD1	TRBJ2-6	CAGDRVSGANVLTF
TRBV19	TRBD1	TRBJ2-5	CASSVPGRGSETQYF
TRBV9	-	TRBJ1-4	CASSVGVIQTNEKLFF
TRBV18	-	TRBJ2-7	CASSPLPTGTSYEQYF
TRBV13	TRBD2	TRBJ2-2	CASSLGLAGITGELFF
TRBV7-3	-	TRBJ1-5	CASSIDRNQPQHF
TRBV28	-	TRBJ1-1	CASRPIDSQNTEAFF
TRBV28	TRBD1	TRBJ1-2	CASRQTGSIPGGYTF
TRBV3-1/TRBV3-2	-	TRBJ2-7	CASSQPGEGYEQYF
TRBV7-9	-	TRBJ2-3	CASSGQRRDTQYF
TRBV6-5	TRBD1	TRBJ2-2	CASSLSGQGGKLFF
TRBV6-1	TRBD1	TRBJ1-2	CASSDQGGGYTF
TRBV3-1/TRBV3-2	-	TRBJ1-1	CASSQGRKTEAFF
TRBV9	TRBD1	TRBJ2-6	CASSPRTGVSSGANVLTF
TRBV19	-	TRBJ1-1	CASSDRLNTEAFF
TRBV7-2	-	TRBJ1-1	CASSQLTEAFF
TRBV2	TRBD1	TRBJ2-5	CASRTGEETQYF
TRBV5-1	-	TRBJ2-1	CASSLEVPGGRSYNEQFF
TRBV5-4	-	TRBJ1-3	CASSAGQISGNTIYF
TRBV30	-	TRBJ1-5	CAWSPGTGTIGPQHF
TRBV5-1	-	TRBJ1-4	CASSLGTGIDEKLFF
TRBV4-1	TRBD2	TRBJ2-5	CASSRTSGGEGTQYF
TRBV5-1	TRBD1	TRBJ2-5	CASSLVGGGETQYF
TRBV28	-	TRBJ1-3	CASSLLGGVDTIYF
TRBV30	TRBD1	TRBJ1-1	CAWREQGFARAFF
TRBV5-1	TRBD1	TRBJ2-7	CASSLGTGGFYEQYF
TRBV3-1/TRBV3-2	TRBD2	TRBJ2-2	CASSPSAGVGGELFF
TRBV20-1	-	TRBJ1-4	CSARPRLGLFF
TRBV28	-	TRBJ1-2	CASSPNNYGYTF
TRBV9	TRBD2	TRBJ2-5	CASSPSGTSGVGQETQYF
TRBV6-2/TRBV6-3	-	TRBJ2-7	CASSNGREQYF
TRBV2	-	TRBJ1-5	CASSLDRLNQPQHF
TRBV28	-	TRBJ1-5	CASSSLYSNQPQHF
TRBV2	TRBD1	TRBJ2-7	CASNQDRDYEQYF
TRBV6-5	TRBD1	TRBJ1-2	CASSYSTGGNGYTF
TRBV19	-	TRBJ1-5	CATQGGGARGNQPQHF
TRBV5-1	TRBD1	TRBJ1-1	CASSPAGGLNTEAFF
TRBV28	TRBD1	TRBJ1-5	CASIRTGVNQAQHF
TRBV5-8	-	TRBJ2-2	CASSLRGRMAGELFF
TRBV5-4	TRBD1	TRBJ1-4	CASSPGTGDEKLFF
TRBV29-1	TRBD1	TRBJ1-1	CSVENVGQGFTFF
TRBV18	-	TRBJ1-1	CASSPTNQDAGAFF
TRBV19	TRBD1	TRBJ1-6	CASSGGTGLNSPLHF
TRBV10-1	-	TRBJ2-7	CAITICRGRTGLSYEQYF
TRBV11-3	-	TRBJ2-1	CASSLEASSYNEQFF
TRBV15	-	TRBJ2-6	CATSRGEGAGANVLTF
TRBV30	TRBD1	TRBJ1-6	CAWRGGTARYSPLHF
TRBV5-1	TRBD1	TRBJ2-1	CASSSTGASTYNEQFF
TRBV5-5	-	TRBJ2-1	CASSLDRQHYNEQFF
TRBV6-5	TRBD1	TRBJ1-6	CASSKDRTALHF
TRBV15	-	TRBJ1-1	CATSRQGPTEAFF
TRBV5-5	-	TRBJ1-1	CASSSLSAGAGAFF
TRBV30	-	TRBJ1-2	CAWSAGFERGYTF